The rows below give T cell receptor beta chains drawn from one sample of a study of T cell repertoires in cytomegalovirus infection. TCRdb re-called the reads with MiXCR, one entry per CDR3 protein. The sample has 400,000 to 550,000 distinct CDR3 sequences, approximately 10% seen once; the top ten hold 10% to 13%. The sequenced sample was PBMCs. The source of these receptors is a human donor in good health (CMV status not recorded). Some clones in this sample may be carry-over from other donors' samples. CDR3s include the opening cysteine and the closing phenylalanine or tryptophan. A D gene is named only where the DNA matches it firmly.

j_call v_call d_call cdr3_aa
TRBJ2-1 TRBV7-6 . CASSSLISYNEQFF
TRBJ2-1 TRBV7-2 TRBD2 CASSLVSLTSGGPEQFF
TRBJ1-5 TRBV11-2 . CASSLTPLQPQHF
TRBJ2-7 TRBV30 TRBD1 CAWSRGPTGEQYF
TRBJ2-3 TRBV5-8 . CASSLSTQYF
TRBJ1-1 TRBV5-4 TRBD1 CASNRGRDTEAFF
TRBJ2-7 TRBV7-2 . CASSLVARSYEQYF
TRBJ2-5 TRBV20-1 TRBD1 CSARPTGLETQYF
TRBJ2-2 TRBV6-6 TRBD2 CACKGRREDTGELFF
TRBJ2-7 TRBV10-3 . CAIRTGYEQYF
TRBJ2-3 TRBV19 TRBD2 CASKKRGTDTQYF
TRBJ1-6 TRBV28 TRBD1 CASSLSAGGYNSPLHF
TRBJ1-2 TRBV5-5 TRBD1 CASSLEGARRHYGYTF
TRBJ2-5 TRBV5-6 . CASSLGRVNGETQYF
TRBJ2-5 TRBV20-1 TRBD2 CSASPPELAGQETQYF
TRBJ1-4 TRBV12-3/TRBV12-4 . CASSKPGESNEKLFF
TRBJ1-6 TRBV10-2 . CASSAKRGASYNSPLHF
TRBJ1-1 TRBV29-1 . CSVLLEGNTEAFF
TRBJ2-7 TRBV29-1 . CSVEWLGGQYF
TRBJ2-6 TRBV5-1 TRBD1 CASSLTTGASSGANVLTF
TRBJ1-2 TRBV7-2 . CASSEQGSNYGYTF
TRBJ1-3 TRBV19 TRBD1 CASTYRHRGSGNTIYF
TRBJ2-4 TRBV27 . CASSQGNENIQYF
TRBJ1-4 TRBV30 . CAWRGKGVGTNEKLFF
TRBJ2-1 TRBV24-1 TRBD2 CATSDLSSGRVEQFF
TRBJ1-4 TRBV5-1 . CASSLGQTNEKLFF
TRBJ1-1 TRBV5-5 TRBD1 CASSRQGARNTEAFF
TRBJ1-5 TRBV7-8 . CASSLRGVGQPQHF
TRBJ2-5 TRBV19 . CASSIIGQIIETQYF
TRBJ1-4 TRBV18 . CASSPQGSGEGKLFF
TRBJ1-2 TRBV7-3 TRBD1 CASSLQGDDGYTF
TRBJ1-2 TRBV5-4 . CASTFDSGVLSYTF
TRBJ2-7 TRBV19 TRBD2 CASNLAGGGPYEQYF
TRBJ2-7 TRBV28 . CASSLLTEGGSYEQYF
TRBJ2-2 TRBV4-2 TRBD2 CASSLGLADVVGELFF
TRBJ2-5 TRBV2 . CASSEAMRGGAQYF
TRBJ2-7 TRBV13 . CASSISGRYEQYF
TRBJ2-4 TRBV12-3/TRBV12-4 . CASTRYGNGDIQYF
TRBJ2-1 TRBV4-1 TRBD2 CASSQEGGARGDYNEQFF
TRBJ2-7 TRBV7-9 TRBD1 CASSSGQGISYEQYF
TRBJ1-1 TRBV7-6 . CASSLYPPLMATEAFF
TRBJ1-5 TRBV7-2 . CASSSRGGGQPQHF
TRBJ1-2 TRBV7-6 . CASSQRTALDGGYTF
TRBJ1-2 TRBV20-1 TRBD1 CSARGLGTALNYGYTF
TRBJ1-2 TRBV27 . CASSLSGGTGDSYTF
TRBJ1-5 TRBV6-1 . CASSEVLRPQHF
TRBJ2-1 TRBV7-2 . CASSWGTVNEQFF
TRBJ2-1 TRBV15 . CATSRVAGGLEGSLEFF
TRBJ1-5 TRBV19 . CASSFPGGMGQNQPQHF
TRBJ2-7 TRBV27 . CASSPLRAHEQYF
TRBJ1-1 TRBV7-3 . CASRVQGEGEAFF
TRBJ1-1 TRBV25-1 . CASSESGLGAEAFF
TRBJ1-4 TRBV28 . CASSTPRTKLFF
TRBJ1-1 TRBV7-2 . CASSLGGLGRNTEAFF